Listed here is a single TCR beta chain. CDR1 is SNHLY, CDR2 FYNNEI, per germline. The CDR3 is made up of 16 amino acids. The germline V and J ends were trimmed by 0 bases and 6 bases, with 15 bases remaining between them. The library protocol tagged each TCR cDNA with a unique molecular identifier. TCRdb re-called the 5' RACE reads with MiXCR, one entry per CDR3 protein. The table records more than 15,000 distinct CDR3 sequences, 8% to 10% of them present only once. This entry belongs to a study of spatial heterogeneity in lung cancer. Background on the study: Follow-up PBMC samples were sequenced when available, at a median of roughly 25 months after resection.

Sample time point: blood at routine non-recurrence follow-up after resection. Whole RNA obtained from tumor, nontumor lung or frozen PBMC underwent sequencing without sorting. V is TRBV2 and J is TRBJ1-5; D unclear. This specimen was PBMCs, taken at follow-up. This clonotype originated in a female donor with early-stage non-small cell lung cancer. The CDR3 sequence: CASSEALRPVGQPQHF. CDR3 nucleotide sequence: TGTGCCAGCAGTGAAGCGCTTCGCCCGGTTGGTCAGCCCCAGCATTTT.